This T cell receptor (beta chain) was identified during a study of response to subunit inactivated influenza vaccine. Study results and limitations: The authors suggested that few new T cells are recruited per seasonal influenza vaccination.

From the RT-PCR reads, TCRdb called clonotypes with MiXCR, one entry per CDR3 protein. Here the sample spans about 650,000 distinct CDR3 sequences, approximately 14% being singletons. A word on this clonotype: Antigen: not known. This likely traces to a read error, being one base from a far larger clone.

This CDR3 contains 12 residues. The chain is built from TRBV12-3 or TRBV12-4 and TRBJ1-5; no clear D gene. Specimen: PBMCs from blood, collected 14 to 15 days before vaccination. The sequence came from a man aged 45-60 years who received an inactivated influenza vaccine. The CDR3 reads CASSLGSQPRHF. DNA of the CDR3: TGTGCCAGCAGTTTAGGTAGTCAGCCCCGGCATTTT.